Reported below is one T cell receptor beta chain. Its antigen is unknown. Method: immunoSEQ multiplex PCR; TCRdb's copy keeps in-frame clones and lacks some. The sample holds roughly 120,000 clones, more than 85% seen once. This sample was included in a study of T cell responses to AZD1222 COVID-19 vaccine. General observations from the study: With two AZD1222 doses given, Spike-specific TCR breadth and depth both rose. Repertoire sampling occurred only after the peak T cell response.

Germline CDR1 reads SGHTA; CDR2 reads FQGNSA. This CDR3 has 16 amino acids. The V end was cut by 4 bases, the J end by 0 bases, with 14 bases between. This receptor was taken from an adult in good health. The material was peripheral blood, obtained on day 0 of AZD1222 vaccination. The chain couples TRBV7-2 to TRBJ2-3; D ambiguous. The CDR3 here is CASSYMGFSSTDTQYF. CDR3 nucleotide sequence: TGTGCCAGCAGCTACATGGGATTCTCTAGCACAGATACGCAGTATTTT.